This T cell receptor beta chain was captured in a study of blood T cell repertoires in COVID-19. As originally analysed: Estimated nucleated cell counts came from reference gene primer amplification. Profiling relied on immunoSEQ multiplex PCR, and the TCRdb table lists in-frame clones only, not all of them. V and J calls and clone size are given by that table; D and trimming were obtained from the DNA. Here the sample spans under 45,000 clones, approximately 80% being singletons. Germline values: CDR1 SGHRS, CDR2 YFSETQ. Trimming left V 0 bases short and J 4 bases short, with 7 bases between. The CDR3 sequence is 13 residues long.

The rearrangement uses TRBV5-1 and TRBJ1-2; D is ambiguous. The source material was peripheral blood. This TCR came from a human donor with acute or convalescent COVID-19. The donor label of this sample is uncertain. The chain's CDR3 is CASSLETVYGYTF. In nucleotides, the CDR3 is TGCGCCAGCAGCTTGGAAACAGTCTATGGCTACACCTTC.